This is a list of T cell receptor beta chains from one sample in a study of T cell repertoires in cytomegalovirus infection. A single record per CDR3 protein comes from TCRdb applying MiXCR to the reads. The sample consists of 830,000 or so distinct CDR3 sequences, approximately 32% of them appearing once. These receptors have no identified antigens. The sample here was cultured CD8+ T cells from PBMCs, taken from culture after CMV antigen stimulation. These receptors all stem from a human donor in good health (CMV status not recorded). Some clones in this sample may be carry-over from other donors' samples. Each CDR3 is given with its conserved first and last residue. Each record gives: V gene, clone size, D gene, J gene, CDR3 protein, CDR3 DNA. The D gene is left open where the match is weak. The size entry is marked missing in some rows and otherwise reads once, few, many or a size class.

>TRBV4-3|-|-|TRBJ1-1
CASSQGAGSNTEAFF
TGCGCCAGCAGCCAAGGAGCAGGGTCGAACACTGAAGCTTTCTTT
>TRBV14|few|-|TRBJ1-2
CASSSRVGMANYGYTF
TGTGCCAGCAGCTCCAGGGTAGGAATGGCTAACTATGGCTACACCTTC
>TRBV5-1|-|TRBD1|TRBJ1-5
CASSLAPTGSDNQPQHF
TGCGCCAGCAGCTTGGCCCCGACAGGGTCGGACAATCAGCCCCAGCATTTT
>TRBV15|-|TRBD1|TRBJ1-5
CATSAGTGVRSNQPQHF
TGTGCCACCAGCGCCGGGACAGGGGTGAGAAGCAATCAGCCCCAGCATTTT
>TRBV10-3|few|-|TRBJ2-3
CAIGRGGAGDTQYF
TGTGCCATCGGAAGGGGGGGGGCAGGAGATACGCAGTATTTT
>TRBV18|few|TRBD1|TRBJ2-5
CASSDRVNFQETQYF
TGTGCCAGCTCGGACAGGGTAAACTTCCAAGAGACCCAGTACTTC
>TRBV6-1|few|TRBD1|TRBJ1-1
CASRYLDREDRRAFF
TGTGCCAGCAGGTACTTAGACAGGGAGGATCGTAGAGCTTTCTTT
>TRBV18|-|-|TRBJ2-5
CASSPGYQETQYF
TGTGCCAGCTCACCAGGGTACCAAGAGACCCAGTACTTC
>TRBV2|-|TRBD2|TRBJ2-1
CASTSPERGDYNEQFF
TGTGCCAGCACCTCTCCCGAGCGGGGGGATTACAATGAGCAGTTCTTC
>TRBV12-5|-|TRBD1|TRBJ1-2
CASGTPDRINYGYTF
TGTGCTAGTGGCACTCCGGACAGGATTAACTATGGCTACACCTTC
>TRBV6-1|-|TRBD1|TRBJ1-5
CASSEARGRDRLAGHQPQHF
TGTGCCAGCAGTGAAGCCCGTGGGAGGGACAGGCTGGCGGGCCATCAGCCCCAGCATTTT
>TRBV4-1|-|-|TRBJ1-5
CASSQVGGAGQPQHF
TGCGCCAGCAGCCAAGTGGGGGGGGCTGGCCAGCCCCAGCATTTT
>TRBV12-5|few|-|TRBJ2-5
CASGLRASQETQYF
TGTGCTAGTGGTTTGCGGGCATCCCAAGAGACCCAGTACTTC
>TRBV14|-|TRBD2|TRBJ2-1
CAGSQEGGSYNEQFF
TGTGCCGGCAGCCAAGAGGGAGGGTCCTACAATGAGCAGTTCTTC
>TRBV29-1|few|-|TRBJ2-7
CSARLKGAGAPENPYEQYF
TGCAGCGCGCGGCTTAAGGGAGCAGGGGCCCCTGAAAACCCCTACGAGCAGTACTTC
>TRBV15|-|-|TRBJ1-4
CATSWRGDEKLFF
TGTGCCACCAGCTGGAGGGGTGATGAAAAACTGTTTTTT
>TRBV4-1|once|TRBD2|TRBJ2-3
CASSHRRGGLNTDTQYF
TGCGCCAGCAGCCACCGGCGGGGGGGGCTAAACACAGATACGCAGTATTTT
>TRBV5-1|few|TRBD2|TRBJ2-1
CASSFGRGTRGLNEQFF
TGCGCCAGCAGCTTCGGTCGCGGGACTAGGGGCCTCAATGAGCAGTTCTTC
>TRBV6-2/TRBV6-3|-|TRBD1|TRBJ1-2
CASSYSPTGDWGYTF
TGTGCCAGCAGTTACTCCCCGACAGGGGATTGGGGCTACACCTTC
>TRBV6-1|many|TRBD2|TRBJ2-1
CASSERGVLNEQFF
TGTGCCAGCAGCGAGCGGGGGGTCCTCAATGAGCAGTTCTTC
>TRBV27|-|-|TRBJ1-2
CASSLSAGKDGYTF
TGTGCCAGCAGTTTATCTGCAGGGAAGGATGGCTACACCTTC
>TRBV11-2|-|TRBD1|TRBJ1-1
CASSLWGQGKNTEAFF
TGTGCCAGCAGCTTGTGGGGACAGGGAAAGAACACTGAAGCTTTCTTT